These 29 T cell receptor beta chains originate from one sample sequenced in a study of beta chain features in type 1 diabetes. Study-wide results and limits: Shorter TCRB CDR3s, moderately but significantly so, were found in Type 1 diabetes patients in all four CD4+ subsets.

Every isolated RNA sample was fully reverse transcribed, so sequencing captured expressed TCRB transcripts. Assay used: immunoSEQ multiplex PCR; TCRdb lists only in-frame clones, some missing. Among around 250,000 clones listed, more than 13% were seen once. Their cognate antigens are unknown. Sample: naive CD4+ T cells from blood. These receptors all stem from a man aged 25-45 years with type 1 diabetes.

This rearrangement joins TRBV6-5 to TRBJ2-4; weak D call: TRBD1 (5 bases). The CDR3 totals 13 residues. Between the trimmed V and J ends, which lost 6 bases and 9 bases, there was a span of 15 bases. The germline gives CDR1 MNHEY, CDR2 SVGAGI. This chain's CDR3 is CASSQGMGGIQYF. The CDR3 DNA is TGTGCCAGCAGCCAGGGAATGGGCGGCATTCAGTACTTC.

This clone was seen a handful of times. This sequence joins TRBV5-4 and TRBJ2-1; 11 bases align to TRBD1. This CDR3 has 16 amino acids. The V and J ends lost 3 bases and 0 bases, in that order; junction bases with no gene match: 2. Per the germline V gene, CDR1 is SGHNT and CDR2 is YYREEE (reference sequence). For the CDR3, the DNA is TGTGCCAGCAGCTGGGACAGGGGGAGCTCCTACAATGAGCAGTTCTTC. It yields the protein CASSWDRGSSYNEQFF.

This chain joins TRBV30 and TRBJ2-5; the D gene is possibly TRBD1 (5 bases). This CDR3 spans 14 amino acids. In germline, CDR1 is GTSNPN, CDR2 SVGIG (reference sequence). V lost 3 bases and J lost 2, with 13 bases in between. In DNA form, the CDR3 reads TGTGCCTGGAGGACAAAGACAGCTCAAGAGACCCAGTACTTC. Translated, it gives CAWRTKTAQETQYF.

The rearrangement joins TRBV29-1 to TRBJ2-5, with 7 bases lining up with TRBD2. The J segment lost 4 bases and the V segment lost 8 bases, leaving 7 bases of the junction unmatched. CDR1 SQVTM and CDR2 ANQGSEA come from the germline V gene. This CDR3 spans 12 amino acids. Written as DNA, the CDR3 is TGCAGCATAAATAGCGGGCCAGAGACCCAGTACTTC. This sequence encodes CSINSGPETQYF.

This sequence joins TRBV18 and TRBJ1-3, with D maybe TRBD1 (5 bases). The V and J ends lost 4 bases and 10 bases respectively, with 14 bases between them. The CDR3 length is 13 residues. Germline V gene sequence: CDR1 KGHSH, CDR2 LQKENI. CDR3 loop: CASSRGQGETIYF. In DNA form, the CDR3 reads TGTGCCAGCTCACGAGGCCAGGGTGAAACCATATATTTT.

This clone has a handful of counts. J is TRBJ2-7 and V is TRBV28; 16 positions agree with TRBD2. The germline CDR1 and CDR2 sequences are MDHEN and SYDVKM. The CDR3 extends over 15 amino acids. Trimming took 6 bases from V and 5 from J; bases not matched to a gene: 4. CDR3: CASSWGTSGRDEQYF. As DNA, the CDR3 is TGTGCCAGCAGCTGGGGGACTAGCGGGAGGGACGAGCAGTACTTC.

This clone has a handful of counts. The rearrangement links TRBV7-9 to TRBJ2-4; the match to TRBD2 covers 8 bases. Germline CDR1 is SEHNR and CDR2 is FQNEAQ (reference sequence). The CDR3 extends over 15 amino acids. V trimming: 0 bases; J trimming: 3 bases; junction bases outside the gene matches: 1. The CDR3 DNA is TGTGCCAGCAGCTTAGCGAGCGGGAGCAAAAACATTCAGTACTTC. Its translation is CASSLASGSKNIQYF.

CDR3 loop: CAANDGGSNQPQHF. CDR3 nucleotides: TGTGCCGCCAACGATGGGGGCAGCAATCAGCCCCAGCATTTT. The chain combines TRBV28 with TRBJ1-5, with D possibly TRBD1 on 6 matching bases. The CDR3 length is 14 residues. Germline assignment: CDR1 MDHEN and CDR2 SYDVKM. V was shortened by 11 bases and J by 1 base, with 15 bases between the two germline ends.

The chain employs TRBV7-2 and TRBJ2-7; D is undetermined. V lost 1 base and J lost 0, with 7 bases in between. Germline values: CDR1 SGHTA, CDR2 FQGNSA. The CDR3 runs to 14 residues. CDR3 region: CASSLGASSYEQYF. The DNA for the CDR3 is TGTGCCAGCAGCTTAGGTGCCAGCTCCTACGAGCAGTACTTC.

The chain joins TRBV6-6 to TRBJ2-7; the D gene is possibly TRBD2 (7 bases). This CDR3 is 14 amino acids long. The V gene lost 6 bases and the J gene lost 6 bases, with 18 bases spanning the gap. Germline loops: CDR1 MNHNY, CDR2 SVGAGI (reference sequence). CDR3 sequence (DNA): TGTGCCAGCAGGGGGGGGCCCCGCCTGATCGAGCAGTACTTC. Its protein is CASRGGPRLIEQYF.

This clone came up a few times. V usage is TRBV15 and J usage is TRBJ2-5; TRBD2 matches at 12 bases. Germline V lookup: CDR1 LNHNV, CDR2 YYDKDF (reference sequence). Losses at the gene ends were 8 bases for V and 4 bases for J; bases not matched to a gene: 2. CDR3 size: 13 residues. CDR3: CATLLAGGETQYF. Here the CDR3 DNA reads TGTGCCACCTTACTAGCGGGAGGAGAGACCCAGTACTTC.

The chain uses TRBV9 and TRBJ2-2; 8 bases map to TRBD1. This CDR3 is built from 15 residues. CDR1 SGDLS and CDR2 YYNGEE come from the germline V gene. Unmatched junction bases numbered 3, after V lost 1 base and J lost 4 bases. The CDR3 spells CASSVRTGITGELFF. The DNA for the CDR3 is TGTGCCAGCAGCGTACGGACAGGGATCACCGGGGAGCTGTTTTTT.

This clone was found a few times. The chain combines TRBV29-1 with TRBJ1-3, with a tentative D call TRBD1 (6 bases). The ends were cut back, 3 bases at V and 0 bases at J, with 9 bases in the middle. The germline CDR1 and CDR2 sequences are SQVTM and ANQGSEA. There are 14 residues in the CDR3. CDR3 nucleotides: TGCAGCGTTGAGGGACAAAACTCTGGAAACACCATATATTTT. Translating gives CSVEGQNSGNTIYF.

This clone appeared a few times. The rearrangement links TRBV2 to TRBJ2-1; 8 bases line up with TRBD1. The V gene end was trimmed by 6 bases and the J gene end by 5 bases; junction bases not matched to a gene: 3. Germline V gives CDR1 SNHLY, CDR2 FYNNEI. The CDR3 totals 13 residues. CDR3 nucleotide sequence: TGTGCCAGCAGCGGGACAGGTAACAATGAGCAGTTCTTC. Translating it yields CASSGTGNNEQFF.

This chain links TRBV27 with TRBJ2-5; a weak D match, TRBD1 (5 bases). CDR3 length: 14 residues. Germline loops: CDR1 MNHEY, CDR2 SMNVEV (reference sequence). Trimming removed 8 bases from V and 7 bases from J, with 20 bases in between. The CDR3 DNA sequence: TGTGCCAGCGGAATTGGGGCTAGGCTAGTGACCCAGTACTTC. Amino acids: CASGIGARLVTQYF.

The chain is built from TRBV25-1 and TRBJ2-2; D is ambiguous. CDR1 and CDR2 from the germline V gene are MGHDK and SYGVNS. The CDR3 loop spans 11 amino acids. V dropped 7 bases and J dropped 4 bases, with 4 bases sitting between them. The CDR3 region is CASTGTGELFF. CDR3 DNA: TGTGCCAGCACCGGCACCGGGGAGCTGTTTTTT.

This chain links TRBV5-4 with TRBJ2-7, with a weak D call TRBD2 (5 bases). Germline CDR1 is SGHNT and CDR2 is YYREEE (reference sequence). Trimming removed 2 bases at V and 1 base at J, with 10 bases between. The CDR3 totals 14 residues. The CDR3, as DNA: TGTGCCAGCAGCTTACCCGGGAATTCCTACGAGCAGTACTTC. This gives the protein CASSLPGNSYEQYF.

This rearrangement joins TRBV9 to TRBJ1-1; D not resolved. Germline assignment: CDR1 SGDLS and CDR2 YYNGEE. There are 13 residues in the CDR3. V shed 0 bases and J shed 5 bases, with 8 bases lying between them. The CDR3 sequence: CASSVELGTEAFF. In DNA, the CDR3 is TGTGCCAGCAGCGTAGAACTAGGGACTGAAGCTTTCTTT.

As for this clone: Within the sample, other DNA sequences also encode this same CDR3. The gene calls are TRBV5-1 and TRBJ2-7; D not resolved. This CDR3 is built from 13 residues. Germline V lookup: CDR1 SGHRS, CDR2 YFSETQ. V lost 0 bases, J lost 0 bases, and 4 bases lay in between. Written as DNA, the CDR3 is TGCGCCAGCAGCTTGGACAACTCCTACGAGCAGTACTTC. It codes for CASSLDNSYEQYF.

The chain couples TRBV28 to TRBJ2-1; TRBD2 matches at 8 bases. The CDR3 covers 15 residues. After removal of 4 bases from V and 8 bases from J, the junction contained 10 bases not matched to a gene. Per the germline V gene, CDR1 is MDHEN and CDR2 is SYDVKM. CDR3 nucleotide sequence: TGTGCCAGCAGTTCCCGGGCTAGCGGGCGGGATGAGCAGTTCTTC. It specifies CASSSRASGRDEQFF.

The rearrangement uses TRBV18 and TRBJ2-7; no reliable D call. The CDR3 is 13 residues long. The V end was cut by 3 bases, the J end by 3 bases, with 9 bases between. In germline, CDR1 is KGHSH, CDR2 LQKENI. The CDR3 here is CASSPTFGYEQYF. In DNA, the CDR3 is TGTGCCAGCTCACCCACGTTCGGCTACGAGCAGTACTTC.

This clone was counted only a few times. CDR3 in DNA: TGTGCCAGCTCACGGGAGCCCCTAGCCAAAAACATTCAGTACTTC. Amino acids: CASSREPLAKNIQYF. The J gene is TRBJ2-4, the V gene TRBV18; tentative D call: TRBD2 (5 bases). Germline loops: CDR1 KGHSH, CDR2 LQKENI. V was clipped by 4 bases and J by 0 bases, with 10 bases between them. The CDR3 runs 15 residues.

This clone was seen a handful of times. The gene calls are TRBV30 and TRBJ1-1; D unclear. The CDR3 consists of 11 residues. The ends were cut back, 0 bases at V and 5 bases at J, with 4 bases in the middle. The germline gives CDR1 GTSNPN, CDR2 SVGIG (reference sequence). The CDR3 DNA follows: TGTGCCTGGAGTGTGGAGACTGAAGCTTTCTTT. The encoded protein is CAWSVETEAFF.

This clone was counted a few times. The chain joins TRBV25-1 to TRBJ2-1; D ambiguous. This CDR3 contains 14 residues. V was shortened by 5 bases and J by 5 bases, with 13 bases between the two germline ends. Germline V gives CDR1 MGHDK, CDR2 SYGVNS. Written as DNA, the CDR3 is TGTGCCAGCAGTAGTAGAGCACGGGACAATGAGCAGTTCTTC. Protein sequence: CASSSRARDNEQFF.

J is TRBJ2-7 and V is TRBV27; D is perhaps TRBD1 (6 bases). The CDR3 consists of 14 residues. Trimming left V 3 bases short and J 2 bases short, with 11 bases between. The germline gives CDR1 MNHEY, CDR2 SMNVEV (reference sequence). CDR3 sequence (DNA): TGTGCCAGCAGTTTTAGTCAGGGGCCCTACGAGCAGTACTTC. Translated, it gives CASSFSQGPYEQYF.

The rearrangement uses TRBV5-6 and TRBJ2-7; 7 nucleotides align to TRBD1. Germline assignment: CDR1 SGHDT and CDR2 YYEEEE. The CDR3 totals 13 residues. Unmatched junction bases numbered 7, after V lost 5 bases and J lost 5 bases. CDR3 sequence: CASRLQGWDEQYF. The CDR3 DNA reads TGTGCCAGCAGATTACAGGGGTGGGACGAGCAGTACTTC.

The chain recombines TRBV5-1 with TRBJ2-7; maybe TRBD1 (6 bases). Germline V gene sequence: CDR1 SGHRS, CDR2 YFSETQ. The ends were cut back, 5 bases at V and 3 bases at J, with 9 bases in the middle. This CDR3 is built from 12 residues. CDR3: CASRQDSYEQYF. For the CDR3, the DNA is TGCGCCAGCAGACAGGACAGCTACGAGCAGTACTTC.

This clone has just a few counts. The chain joins TRBV6-5 to TRBJ1-1, with D possibly being TRBD1 (6 bases). Deletions cut 5 bases from V and 0 bases from J, with 10 bases between. CDR3 length equals 14 residues. Germline CDR1 is MNHEY and CDR2 is SVGAGI. CDR3 sequence reads: CASSGQGMNTEAFF. The DNA for the CDR3 is TGTGCCAGCAGTGGCCAGGGGATGAACACTGAAGCTTTCTTT.

This clone was detected a few times. The CDR3 here is CASSYRQANQPQHF. DNA of the CDR3: TGTGCCAGCAGTTACCGACAAGCCAATCAGCCCCAGCATTTT. J is TRBJ1-5 and V is TRBV6-5; D unresolved. V was shortened by 2 bases and J by 3 bases, with 8 bases between the two germline ends. This CDR3 has 14 amino acids. Looked up from germline, CDR1 is MNHEY and CDR2 is SVGAGI.